Described below is a single T cell receptor (beta chain) sequence and its context. The sequencing template was cDNA reverse transcribed from extracted RNA. TCRdb's copy holds only in-frame clones and misses some; the assay was immunoSEQ multiplex PCR. The sample has roughly 73,000 clones; 29% are singletons. CDR1 is MRHNA, CDR2 SNTAGT, per germline. Trimming pared 7 bases from V and 7 bases from J, leaving 17 bases between. The CDR3 runs to 14 residues. This record comes from a study of CD8+ T cells in alopecia areata. Study-level background: For the treated group, dosing was oral tofacitinib at 5 to 10 mg twice daily.

The treatment was: oral pan-JAK inhibitor, 5-10 mg twice daily. The chain combines TRBV6-4 with TRBJ1-5, with D possibly TRBD1 on 6 matching bases. The material was CD8+ T cells sorted from blood, obtained at week 4, from a patient treated with tofacitinib. The origin of this receptor is a human donor with alopecia areata. CDR3 sequence: CASMYREIGQPQHF. The CDR3 region has the DNA TGTGCCAGCATGTACAGGGAGATCGGCCAGCCCCAGCATTTT.